These 19 T cell receptor beta chains originate from one sample sequenced in a study of Siglec-9 on CD8 T cells in melanoma. Only in-frame clones appear in the TCRdb table, and some are missing; sequencing was by immunoSEQ multiplex PCR. The sample contains some 39,000 clones, about 80% of which appear only once. The sequenced sample was Siglec-9- CD8+ T cells sorted from blood. The origin of the receptors is a human donor in good health.

V usage is TRBV6-5 and J usage is TRBJ2-7; the D gene is possibly TRBD1 (5 bases). Germline CDR1 and CDR2: MNHEY and SVGAGI. V was cut by 0 bases and J by 2 bases, with 11 bases left in between. The CDR3 has 15 residues. The CDR3 here is CASSYSNRITYEQYF. In DNA, the CDR3 is TGTGCCAGCAGTTACTCGAACAGGATTACCTACGAGCAGTACTTC.

The V and J genes are TRBV10-2 and TRBJ1-3; no firm D call. V shed 4 bases and J shed 3 bases, with 10 bases lying between them. Germline V gene data show CDR1 as WSHSY and CDR2 as SAAADI. The CDR3 has 14 amino acids. CDR3 in DNA: TGCGCCAGCAGTGGAGACCCTTTTGGAAACACCATATATTTT. Protein product: CASSGDPFGNTIYF.

The V call is TRBV4-1, the J call TRBJ2-1; 9 positions agree with TRBD2. The CDR3 sequence is 18 residues long. V was clipped by 4 bases and J by 7 bases; unmatched bases: 17. Germline CDR1 is MGHRA and CDR2 is YSYEKL. CDR3 sequence: CASSPSTLSGGLGNEQFF. Written as DNA, the CDR3 is TGCGCCAGCAGCCCCTCGACCCTCAGCGGGGGGCTGGGGAATGAGCAGTTCTTC.

The chain has TRBV27 and TRBJ1-5; D is perhaps TRBD1 (5 bases). Germline loops: CDR1 MNHEY, CDR2 SMNVEV (reference sequence). V lost 2 bases and J lost 7, with 12 bases in between. This CDR3 has 14 amino acids. CDR3 sequence: CASSLQGFGQPQHF. As DNA, the CDR3 is TGTGCCAGCAGTTTACAGGGATTCGGGCAGCCCCAGCATTTT.

As for this clone: Because the CDR3's place on the DNA is in doubt, the DNA is left out and the CDR3 is given as listed by TCRdb. The chain recombines TRBV28 with TRBJ2-2. Per germline, CDR1 MDHEN and CDR2 SYDVKM. The CDR3 numbers 21 amino acids, ends counted. CDR3 sequence reads: CASGLSPSAPGPLAFTGELFF.

This sequence joins TRBV6-5 and TRBJ2-7, with a possible D match to TRBD1 (5 bases). V was cut by 0 bases and J by 0 bases, with 9 bases left in between. The CDR3 sequence is 15 residues long. CDR1 MNHEY and CDR2 SVGAGI come from the germline V gene. The CDR3 coding sequence is TGTGCCAGCAGTTACTCTGACAGCCACTCCTACGAGCAGTACTTC. It translates to CASSYSDSHSYEQYF.

The V and J genes are TRBV4-1 and TRBJ2-3; D is perhaps TRBD1 (6 bases). V dropped 0 bases and J dropped 4 bases, with 11 bases sitting between them. The germline gives CDR1 MGHRA, CDR2 YSYEKL. The CDR3 loop spans 15 amino acids. This CDR3 is CASSQEDRWADTQYF. CDR3 sequence (DNA): TGCGCCAGCAGCCAAGAAGACAGGTGGGCAGATACGCAGTATTTT.

This sequence joins TRBV5-6 and TRBJ2-5; D is perhaps TRBD2 (5 bases). The J call could be wrong; TRBJ2-7 is a better fit for the DNA end. Germline assignment: CDR1 SGHDT and CDR2 YYEEEE. The CDR3 spans 13 residues. The CDR3 region is CASSLLLDYEQYF. CDR3 coding DNA: TGTGCCAGCAGCTTGTTACTAGACTACGAGCAGTACTTC.

The gene calls are TRBV11-2 and TRBJ2-5, with TRBD2 identical over 14 bases. V lost 0 bases and J lost 5; bases outside the gene matches: 14. Germline CDR1 SGHAT, CDR2 FQNNGV. The CDR3 totals 20 residues. The CDR3 DNA is TGTGCCAGCAGCTTAGAGTTCGGACCGAGACTAGCGGGAGGGGAGGAGACCCAGTACTTC. It translates to CASSLEFGPRLAGGEETQYF.

CDR3: CANGGGGTDTQYF. DNA for the CDR3: TGTGCCAACGGCGGGGGGGGGACAGATACGCAGTATTTT. The chain employs TRBV6-1 and TRBJ2-3, with 9 bases aligning to TRBD2. The ends lost 10 bases at V and 3 bases at J; junction bases unmatched: 5. Per the germline V gene, CDR1 is MNHNS and CDR2 is SASEGT. The CDR3 spans 13 residues.

The chain carries TRBV6-1 and TRBJ1-1, with D unresolved. V lost 2 bases and J lost 5, with 18 bases in between. CDR3 length: 16 amino acids. Germline loops: CDR1 MNHNS, CDR2 SASEGT. The CDR3 loop is CASSEWVGEGWTEAFF. Here the CDR3 DNA reads TGTGCCAGCAGTGAATGGGTCGGAGAGGGATGGACTGAAGCTTTCTTT.

The chain carries TRBV6-5 and TRBJ1-5; D is undetermined. Per the germline V gene, CDR1 is MNHEY and CDR2 is SVGAGI. Trimming pared 6 bases from V and 0 bases from J, leaving 9 bases between. The CDR3 sequence is 14 residues long. The CDR3 here is CASSPDISNQPQHF. In nucleotides, the CDR3 is TGTGCCAGCAGCCCTGACATTAGCAATCAGCCCCAGCATTTT.

V is TRBV6-5 and J is TRBJ2-7, with TRBD1 identical over 10 bases. This CDR3 has 14 residues. CDR1 and CDR2 from the germline V gene are MNHEY and SVGAGI. J lost 2 bases, V lost 4 bases, and 2 bases had no gene match. CDR3 DNA: TGTGCCAGCAGTTCGGGACAGGGGACCTACGAGCAGTACTTC. Protein: CASSSGQGTYEQYF.

This clone was counted a few times. This sample also contains other DNA sequences that code for the same CDR3. The V call is TRBV9, the J call TRBJ1-1; no clear D gene. Deletions cut 0 bases from V and 2 bases from J, with 8 bases between. The CDR3 contains 14 residues. The germline V gene encodes CDR1 SGDLS and CDR2 YYNGEE. CDR3 coding DNA: TGTGCCAGCAGCGTAGGATTCGGAAACACTGAAGCTTTCTTT. It translates to CASSVGFGNTEAFF. Full variable domain (remainder filled in from reference TRBV9 and TRBJ1-1): DSGVTQTPKHLITATGQRVTLRCSPRSGDLSVYWYQQSLDQGLQFLIQYYNGEERAKGNILERFSAQQFPDLHSELNLSSLELGDSALYFCASSVGFGNTEAFFGQGTRLTVV.

This clone was seen a single time. Germline and junction disagree at one end, which may indicate a read error. The rearrangement joins TRBV7-7 to TRBJ2-5, with a possible D match to TRBD1 (6 bases). Germline CDR1 is SSHAT and CDR2 is FNYEAQ (reference sequence). The CDR3 contains 15 residues. The CDR3 coding sequence is TGTGCTAGCAGTCGAGAACAGGGTGGGCAAGAGACCCAGTACTTC. Its translation: CASSREQGGQETQYF.

The V gene is TRBV4-1, the J gene TRBJ1-5; TRBD1 is a possible D gene (6 bases). Germline V gives CDR1 MGHRA, CDR2 YSYEKL. The CDR3 is 15 residues long. The ends were cut back, 3 bases at V and 6 bases at J, with 15 bases in the middle. The CDR3 sequence: CASSHQGKIGQPQHF. The CDR3, as DNA: TGCGCCAGCAGCCACCAGGGGAAGATTGGTCAGCCCCAGCATTTT.

The rearrangement uses TRBV2 and TRBJ2-7; the D gene is possibly TRBD2 (6 bases). V lost 10 bases, J lost 0 bases, and 19 bases lay in between. The germline gives CDR1 SNHLY, CDR2 FYNNEI. The CDR3 covers 15 residues. The CDR3 DNA follows: TGTGCCATCTCAGAGGGTTCCGGGGGCTCCTACGAGCAGTACTTC. Its protein is CAISEGSGGSYEQYF.

This clone has only a few counts. This rearrangement joins TRBV6-6 to TRBJ1-2; D remains ambiguous. Trimming removed 6 bases from V and 2 bases from J, with 13 bases in between. Germline-derived CDR1 and CDR2 are MNHNY and SVGAGI (reference sequence). This CDR3 has 14 residues. CDR3 coding DNA: TGTGCCAGCAGCCCCATGCCCCCCAACTATGGCTACACCTTC. Amino acids: CASSPMPPNYGYTF.

The rearrangement links TRBV19 to TRBJ2-7, with D possibly matching TRBD2 (6 bases). Trimming removed 10 bases at V and 4 bases at J, with 14 bases between. Germline V gene sequence: CDR1 LNHDA, CDR2 SQIVND (reference sequence). The CDR3 covers 12 residues. CDR3 sequence: CATRDSGYEQYF. CDR3 nucleotide sequence: TGTGCCACCCGGGACTCGGGATACGAGCAGTACTTC.